One and the same sample provided the 4 T cell receptor beta chains below, sequenced in a study of T-cell reconstitution after alpha-beta-depleted transplantation in children. Preparing the TCRbeta library involved the use of unique molecular identifiers. From the PCR reads, TCRdb called clonotypes with MiXCR, one entry per CDR3 protein. The sample holds hundreds of thousands of distinct CDR3 sequences, around 10% seen once. Sequences were derived from peripheral blood, sampled 180 days after TCRalphabeta/CD19-depleted stem cell transplant. These receptors were taken from a male patient between 2 and 10 years old who had a stem cell transplant for chronic granulomatous disease, so the T cells may come from the graft donor.

This clonotype was observed a few times. The chain uses TRBV2 and TRBJ1-1, with D possibly matching TRBD1 (6 bases). CDR1 is SNHLY and CDR2 is FYNNEI in the germline V gene. Trimming took off 6 bases at V and 1 base at J, with 9 bases between the two ends. The CDR3 is made up of 13 amino acids. As DNA, the CDR3 is TGTGCCAGCAGGCGGACAGAGAACACTGAAGCTTTCTTT. Amino acid sequence: CASRRTENTEAFF.

The chain is built from TRBV29-1 and TRBJ1-1, with D tentatively TRBD1 (6 bases). The CDR3 spans 12 residues. Germline V gives CDR1 SQVTM, CDR2 ANQGSEA. The V end lost 8 bases, the J end lost 9 bases, and 19 bases lay between the germline ends. CDR3 amino acids: CSTSDRPLKAFF. CDR3 in DNA: TGCAGCACCTCCGACAGGCCTCTCAAAGCTTTCTTT.

At least ten counts were recorded for this clonotype. The chain links TRBV5-1 to TRBJ2-1; TRBD1 aligns across 10 bases. Germline V gene data show CDR1 as SGHRS and CDR2 as YFSETQ. The CDR3 covers 15 residues. V was clipped by 1 base and J by 3 bases; unmatched bases: 1. The chain's CDR3 is CASSLRDRGYNEQFF. As DNA, the CDR3 is TGCGCCAGCAGCTTGAGGGACAGGGGCTACAATGAGCAGTTCTTC. Full variable domain (outside the CDR3, taken from reference TRBV5-1 and TRBJ2-1): KAGVTQTPRYLIKTRGQQVTLSCSPISGHRSVSWYQQTPGQGLQFLFEYFSETQRNKGNFPGRFSGRQFSNSRSEMNVSTLELGDSALYLCASSLRDRGYNEQFFGPGTRLTVL.

This clonotype was seen ten or more times. The genes are TRBV12-3 or TRBV12-4 and TRBJ2-3; D might be TRBD1 (6 bases). With 6 bases removed from V and 5 bases from J, the gap between germline ends came to 15 bases. The CDR3 loop spans 14 amino acids. The CDR3 DNA is TGTGCCAGCAGGTACAGGGAGAGTGGAGATACGCAGTATTTT. This gives the protein CASRYRESGDTQYF.